Below are 14 T cell receptor beta chains sequenced from a single sample in a study of T cells in Graves' hyperthyroidism and ophthalmopathy. Authors of the study amplified TCR beta CDR3 regions from RNA transcripts. First-round RT-PCR with HTBI primers amplified the TCR CDR3 region. TCRdb independently ran MiXCR on the multiplex PCR reads; one entry per CDR3 protein. The sample lists some 370,000 distinct CDR3 sequences, over 12% occurring once. The sample was blood. The source of these receptors is a man aged 50 or older with Graves' ophthalmopathy.

This clonotype has at least ten counts. V gene TRBV11-2 combines with J gene TRBJ2-7; D unclear. V shed 1 base and J shed 1 base, with 8 bases lying between them. The germline V gene has CDR1 SGHAT and CDR2 FQNNGV. There are 14 residues in the CDR3. CDR3 coding DNA: TGTGCCAGCAGCTTAGGAGTTTGGTCCTACGAGCAGTACTTC. It encodes CASSLGVWSYEQYF.

This chain links TRBV14 with TRBJ2-7; D unresolved. The V end was cut by 3 bases, the J end by 0 bases, with 15 bases between. CDR3 size: 16 residues. Germline CDR1 SGHDN, CDR2 FVKESK. This chain's CDR3 is CASSQGYGASSYEQYF. The CDR3 DNA is TGTGCCAGCAGCCAGGGATATGGCGCAAGCTCCTACGAGCAGTACTTC.

At least ten counts were recorded for this clonotype. The J gene is TRBJ2-7, the V gene TRBV20-1, with 10 bases aligning to TRBD1. The CDR3 is 16 residues long. Germline CDR1 and CDR2: DFQATT and SNEGSKA (reference sequence). The V gene end was trimmed by 1 base and the J gene end by 3 bases; junction bases not matched to a gene: 9. CDR3 coding DNA: TGCAGTGCTAGAGGGATAGAAGGACAGGGGGGCTACGAGCAGTACTTC. Translating gives CSARGIEGQGGYEQYF.

This clonotype was observed a few times. The rearrangement joins TRBV11-2 to TRBJ2-1; 8 nucleotides agree with TRBD2. The CDR3 has 16 residues. Unmatched junction bases numbered 5, after V lost 3 bases and J lost 1 base. Per germline, CDR1 SGHAT and CDR2 FQNNGV. The CDR3 sequence is CASSFGAGDSYNEQFF. The CDR3 coding sequence is TGTGCCAGCAGCTTCGGAGCGGGAGATTCCTACAATGAGCAGTTCTTC. Looking up the rest from reference TRBV11-2 and TRBJ2-1 gives the full variable domain: EAGVAQSPRYKIIEKRQSVAFWCNPISGHATLYWYQQILGQGPKLLIQFQNNGVVDDSQLPKDRFSAERLKGVDSTLKIQPAKLEDSAVYLCASSFGAGDSYNEQFFGPGTRLTVL.

This clonotype came up many times. In DNA, the CDR3 is TGCAGTGCTTGCCCCTACCCCTGGTGTCGGGACATTCAGTACTTC. Translating it yields CSACPYPWCRDIQYF. The V and J genes are TRBV20-1 and TRBJ2-4; D not resolved. From germline, CDR1 is DFQATT and CDR2 SNEGSKA (reference sequence). This CDR3 comprises 15 residues. With 5 bases removed from V and 8 bases from J, the gap between germline ends came to 22 bases.

This clonotype was observed a handful of times. The chain is built from TRBV3-1 and TRBJ1-2; D uncertain. Trimming took 4 bases from V and 8 from J, leaving 11 bases between them. The length of the CDR3 is 12 residues. Germline V CDR1 and CDR2: LGHDT, YNNKEL (reference sequence). CDR3 amino acids: CASSPGLAGYTF. CDR3 DNA: TGTGCCAGCAGCCCGGGATTGGCGGGCTACACCTTC.

In this sample, this clonotype turned up many times. CDR3 nucleotide sequence: TGTGCCAGCAGAGGGACAGGGACTGGTTATGGCTACACCTTC. Its protein product is CASRGTGTGYGYTF. This rearrangement joins TRBV6-1 to TRBJ1-2; TRBD1 matches at 9 bases. Germline CDR1 reads MNHNS; CDR2 reads SASEGT. V lost 6 bases and J lost 5; bases outside the gene matches: 7. The CDR3 runs 14 residues.

This clonotype was counted only a few times. This chain links TRBV27 with TRBJ2-7; D is perhaps TRBD2 (5 bases). This CDR3 region has 12 residues. The V gene's germline CDR1 is MNHEY and CDR2 SMNVEV (reference sequence). Trimming shortened V by 8 bases and J by 2 bases, and 10 bases separated the two germline ends. This CDR3 is CASRGYPYEQYF. CDR3 in DNA: TGTGCCAGCCGCGGGTATCCCTACGAGCAGTACTTC.

The sample holds a few counts of this clonotype. The V call is TRBV6-1, the J call TRBJ1-2; possible D gene TRBD1, 6 bases. V was pared by 6 bases and J by 8 bases, with 16 bases between. This CDR3 comprises 13 residues. The germline CDR1 and CDR2 sequences are MNHNS and SASEGT. CDR3 in amino acids: CASRRTDPWGYTF. The CDR3 DNA follows: TGTGCCAGCAGACGGACAGACCCCTGGGGCTACACCTTC.

This clonotype appeared many times. The chain joins TRBV15 to TRBJ2-3; 8 positions match TRBD2. The germline V gene encodes CDR1 LNHNV and CDR2 YYDKDF (reference sequence). The CDR3 is made up of 17 amino acids. The V segment lost 0 bases and the J segment 1 base; nucleotides outside the gene matches: 6. This chain's CDR3 is CATSRDEPGGGTDTQYF. CDR3 bases: TGTGCCACCAGCAGAGATGAACCGGGAGGGGGCACAGATACGCAGTATTTT.

This clonotype was observed a handful of times. The CDR3 region is CASSVGGTSGRREQFF. Written as DNA, the CDR3 is TGTGCCAGCAGCGTCGGCGGGACTAGCGGGAGAAGGGAGCAGTTCTTC. The genes are TRBV9 and TRBJ2-1; 14 bases are shared with TRBD2. The V gene's germline CDR1 is SGDLS and CDR2 YYNGEE. The CDR3 has 16 residues. V lost 2 bases and J lost 10; bases outside the gene matches: 8. Full variable domain (rest looked up from reference TRBV9 and TRBJ2-1): DSGVTQTPKHLITATGQRVTLRCSPRSGDLSVYWYQQSLDQGLQFLIQYYNGEERAKGNILERFSAQQFPDLHSELNLSSLELGDSALYFCASSVGGTSGRREQFFGPGTRLTVL.

In its sample, this clonotype was seen many times. V and J are TRBV3-1 and TRBJ2-3; tentative D call: TRBD1 (5 bases). This CDR3 is 14 amino acids long. The V end lost 6 bases, the J end lost 3 bases, and 13 bases lay between the germline ends. Germline assignment: CDR1 LGHDT and CDR2 YNNKEL (reference sequence). In DNA form, the CDR3 reads TGTGCCAGCAGATTGGACACAGGAACAGATACGCAGTATTTT. Its translation is CASRLDTGTDTQYF.

Ten or more counts support this clonotype. The chain uses TRBV28 and TRBJ2-5, with 9 bases that match TRBD2. Germline CDR1 is MDHEN and CDR2 is SYDVKM. V shed 4 bases, J shed 5 bases, and the junction held 11 bases outside the gene matches. The CDR3 is 16 residues long. The CDR3 nucleotides read TGTGCCAGCAGTTCCCCCCCACTAGCGGGTGGGGAGACCCAGTACTTC. It is translated as CASSSPPLAGGETQYF.

This clonotype was counted many times. V usage is TRBV7-2 and J usage is TRBJ2-1; D is undetermined. The CDR3 extends over 13 amino acids. The V gene's germline CDR1 is SGHTA and CDR2 FQGNSA. The V gene lost 4 bases and the J gene lost 4 bases, with 8 bases spanning the gap. The CDR3: CASSSTDYNEQFF. Written as DNA, the CDR3 is TGTGCCAGCAGCTCTACCGATTACAATGAGCAGTTCTTC.